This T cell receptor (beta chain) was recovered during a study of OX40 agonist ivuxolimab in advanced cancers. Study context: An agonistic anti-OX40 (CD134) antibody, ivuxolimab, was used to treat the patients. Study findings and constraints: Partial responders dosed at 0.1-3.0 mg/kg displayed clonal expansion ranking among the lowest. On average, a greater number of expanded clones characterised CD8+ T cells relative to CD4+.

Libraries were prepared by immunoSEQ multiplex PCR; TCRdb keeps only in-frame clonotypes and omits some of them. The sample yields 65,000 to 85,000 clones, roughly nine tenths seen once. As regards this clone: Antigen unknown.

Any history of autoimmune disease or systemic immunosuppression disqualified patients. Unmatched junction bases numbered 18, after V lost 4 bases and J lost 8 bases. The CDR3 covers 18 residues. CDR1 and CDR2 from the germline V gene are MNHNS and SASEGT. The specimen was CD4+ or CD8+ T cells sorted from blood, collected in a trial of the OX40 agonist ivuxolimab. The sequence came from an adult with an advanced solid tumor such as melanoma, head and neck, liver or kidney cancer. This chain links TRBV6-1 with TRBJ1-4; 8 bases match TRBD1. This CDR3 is CASSARTGQGGITEKLFF. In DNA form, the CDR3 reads TGTGCCAGCAGTGCCCGTACCGGACAGGGCGGAATCACCGAAAAACTGTTTTTT.